The present T cell receptor beta chain was sequenced within a study of cytomegalovirus exposure and HLA in healthy donors. Study-level background: From HLA-typed donors, an early data release held some 91 million unique TCRs. In terms of ancestry, the Caucasian-associated cluster contained about 81% of the roughly 360 genotyped donors. Findings and limits, study-wide: The authors enumerated 150 to 200 TCR beta chains as linked to cytomegalovirus.

Remarks on this clone: Antigen unknown.

Primers for the PCR totalled 60 Vbeta and 13 Jbeta. Using immunoSEQ multiplex PCR, the repertoire was profiled, and TCRdb retains in-frame clones only, with some absent. Among under 250,000 clones listed, roughly 87% were seen once. The clonotype comes from a man aged 40-49 years in good health and CMV-seropositive. Input material: PBMCs.

The CDR3 reads CASSPSEGAGGGYTF. The CDR3 DNA sequence: TGTGCCAGCAGCCCCTCGGAGGGGGCGGGGGGTGGCTACACCTTC. The chain is built from TRBV7-2 and TRBJ1-2, with 7 bases fitting TRBD1. This CDR3 has 15 residues. The germline gives CDR1 SGHTA, CDR2 FQGNSA. Trimming took 5 bases from V and 7 from J; bases not matched to a gene: 13. The full variable domain, rest sourced from reference TRBV7-2 and TRBJ1-2, is GAGVSQSPSNKVTEKGKDVELRCDPISGHTALYWYRQSLGQGLEFLIYFQGNSAPDKSGLPSDRFSAERTGGSVSTLTIQRTQQEDSAVYLCASSPSEGAGGGYTFGSGTRLTVV.